These 5 T cell receptor beta chains were sequenced from one sample in a study of blood T cell repertoires in COVID-19 (dated by TCRdb to the early 2020s). The library was built by means of the immunoSEQ multiplex PCR assay. This immuneACCESS table, as held by TCRdb, lists in-frame sequences with V and J called but not all clones. Of the missing ones, under half trace to an unresolved V gene in checked studies; the others have no known cause. The sample yields 180,000 or so clones; about 80% were counted once. Approximately 15% of the sample comes from the top ten. Material: PBMCs or T cells enriched from blood (not recorded which). The receptors shown here come from a man between 60 and 75 years old who had been exposed to COVID-19.

The chain employs TRBV7-2 and TRBJ1-2; the match to TRBD1 covers 8 bases. Per germline, CDR1 SGHTA and CDR2 FQGNSA. The CDR3 contains 15 residues. J lost 0 bases, V lost 4 bases, and 4 bases had no gene match. The CDR3 nucleotides read TGTGCCAGCAGCTCCGGACAGGGAGCTAACTATGGCTACACCTTC. It encodes CASSSGQGANYGYTF.

V usage is TRBV11-3 and J usage is TRBJ2-5, with D unresolved. The V gene lost 2 bases and the J gene lost 3 bases, with 13 bases spanning the gap. This CDR3 comprises 15 residues. Germline values: CDR1 SGHNT, CDR2 YENEEA. DNA of the CDR3: TGTGCCAGCAGCTTAAAGAGGATCTTCGAAGAGACCCAGTACTTC. This encodes CASSLKRIFEETQYF.

The chain employs TRBV28 and TRBJ2-7, with D maybe TRBD2 (6 bases). The CDR3 contains 12 residues. V lost 6 bases, J lost 2 bases, and 8 bases lay in between. Germline CDR1 reads MDHEN; CDR2 reads SYDVKM. CDR3 residues: CASRAGTYEQYF. In nucleotides, the CDR3 is TGTGCCAGCAGGGCGGGGACCTACGAGCAGTACTTC.

V usage is TRBV7-9 and J usage is TRBJ1-4, with a weak D call TRBD1 (6 bases). This CDR3 spans 16 amino acids. Germline V CDR1 and CDR2: SEHNR, FQNEAQ (reference sequence). V shed 5 bases and J shed 8 bases, with 21 bases lying between them. CDR3 sequence reads: CASSTARNLGAEKLFF. In nucleotides, the CDR3 is TGTGCCAGCAGCACTGCAAGAAATTTGGGGGCGGAAAAACTGTTTTTT.

This chain uses TRBV5-8 with TRBJ2-1, with D maybe TRBD1 (6 bases). Deletions cut 3 bases from V and 4 bases from J, with 11 bases between. The CDR3 spans 14 residues. Germline CDR1 is SGHTS and CDR2 is YDEGEE. The CDR3 spells CASSYLTGYNEQFF. DNA of the CDR3: TGTGCCAGCAGCTACCTGACAGGTTACAATGAGCAGTTCTTC.